Included here is one T cell receptor beta chain sequence, with context. What it recognizes is unknown. Germline V gene sequence: CDR1 SGDLS, CDR2 YYNGEE. The junction had 7 bases not matched to a gene; V was cut back by 3 bases and J by 2 bases. CDR3 size: 16 residues. This sample is drawn from a study of T-cell memory formation after mild COVID-19. Study results and caveats: Specificity for SARS-CoV-2 was not confirmed among the second-wave clones peaking on day 37. The study detected some responding clones in pre-infection memory, suggesting cross-reactive memory joined.

TCRdb fed the 5' RACE reads into MiXCR, producing one record per CDR3 protein. The sample records 250,000 to 300,000 distinct CDR3 sequences, roughly 18% being singletons. The V and J genes are TRBV9 and TRBJ2-2; TRBD2 agrees at 7 bases. This clonotype was sampled from a man between 18 and 35 years old who had mild COVID-19 (a few samples of this study predate the infection). Cell type and time point are not known. The sequencing input was PBMCs or a T cell subset sorted from them (not recorded which). As DNA, the CDR3 is TGTGCCAGCAGCGAACTGGGCGGGGGAAACACCGGGGAGCTGTTTTTT. Amino acid sequence: CASSELGGGNTGELFF.